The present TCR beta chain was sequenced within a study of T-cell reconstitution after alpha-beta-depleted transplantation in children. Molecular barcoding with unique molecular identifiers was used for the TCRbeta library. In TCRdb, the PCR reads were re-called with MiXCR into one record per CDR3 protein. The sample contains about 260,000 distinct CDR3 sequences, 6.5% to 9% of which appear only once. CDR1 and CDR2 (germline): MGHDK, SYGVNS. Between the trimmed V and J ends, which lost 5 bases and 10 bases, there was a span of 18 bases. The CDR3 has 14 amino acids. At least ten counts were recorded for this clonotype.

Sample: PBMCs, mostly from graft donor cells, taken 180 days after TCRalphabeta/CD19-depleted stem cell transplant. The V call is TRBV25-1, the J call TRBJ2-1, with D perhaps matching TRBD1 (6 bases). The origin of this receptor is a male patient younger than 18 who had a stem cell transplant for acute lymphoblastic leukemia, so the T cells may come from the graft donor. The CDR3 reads CASSPLTGKEEQFF. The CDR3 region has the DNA TGTGCCAGCAGTCCCCTTACAGGGAAAGAAGAGCAGTTCTTC.